Included here is one T cell receptor (beta chain) sequence, with context. This clonotype came up a few times. The antigen it recognizes is unknown. No base quality information exists; no much larger clone differs at one position. These data belong to a study of CD8 T cells in ankylosing spondylitis (dated by TCRdb to the late 2010s). Study-level background: T cell receptor beta repertoires were profiled in healthy donors and ankylosing spondylitis patients so that disease-linked TCR variants could be found. In total, the full study cohort was made up of roughly 110 healthy donors and 25 or so ankylosing spondylitis patients. Peripheral blood samples were taken, and synovial fluid was additionally collected from ankylosing spondylitis patients. Summary of the overall study and its limitations: Some motif variants were previously reported in synovial fluid and blood of reactive arthritis patients, suggesting common disease-initiation mechanisms. The disease-linked clones were reported as significantly enriched in matched synovial fluid samples from ankylosing spondylitis patients. Blood from ankylosing spondylitis patients appeared to be characterized by a TCR beta motif composed of about eight highly homologous amino acid variants. The disease-linked clones had a CD8+ phenotype and were found at relatively low frequencies in peripheral blood.

The sequencing machine was an Illumina HiSeq 2500. Quantitative 5'-RACE with molecular barcodes was the method used to prepare the TCR beta libraries. In the original analysis: A new computational method based on a probabilistic model of VDJ rearrangement was used to identify disease-linked TCR variants. TCRdb took the public reads, trimmed them with fastp at Q25, ran MiXCR for clone calling and kept in-frame beta chains. Each record represents a unique CDR3 protein, reported with the most common genes and DNA among its rows. The V and J calls here are based on TCRdb, not the publication. The sample has 300,000 to 400,000 distinct CDR3 sequences on record, roughly 22% of them singletons. Of the sample, around 14% is held by the ten largest clones. CDR1 SQVTM and CDR2 ANQGSEA were looked up in the germline V gene. V is clipped by 7 bases and J by 3 bases, and the sequence between their germline boundaries is 6 bases long. The CDR3 sequence holds 10 residues, the cysteine and phenylalanine included. The retained sequence is limited to the CDR3, 30 bases, with the frame set at the first base.

This clonotype originated in a male donor with ankylosing spondylitis or in good health (not recorded which). Recombination connected TRBV29-1 to TRBJ1-1, with the D gene uncertain. Material for sequencing was blood, either unsorted or a sorted T cell fraction (not recorded which). The CDR3 region has the sequence CSAYDTEAFF. The sequenced DNA: TGCAGCGCTTACGACACTGAAGCTTTCTTT.